The 18 T cell receptor beta chains below were found in one sample sequenced in a study of blood T cell repertoires in COVID-19. Measured with immunoSEQ multiplex PCR; TCRdb has only the in-frame clones, and not every one. The table includes 150,000 to 200,000 clones, over 80% detected once. Sequencing input: peripheral blood. All receptors derive from a man in his thirties or forties with COVID-19, enrolled during active disease.

CDR3 loop: CASSFGQRDTEAFF. The CDR3 nucleotides read TGCGCCAGCAGCTTCGGGCAGAGGGACACTGAAGCTTTCTTT. The V and J genes are TRBV5-1 and TRBJ1-1, with D uncertain. CDR3 length: 14 amino acids. V lost 2 bases, J lost 3 bases, and 11 bases lay in between. Germline loops: CDR1 SGHRS, CDR2 YFSETQ. Filled out from reference TRBV5-1 and TRBJ1-1, the complete variable domain reads KAGVTQTPRYLIKTRGQQVTLSCSPISGHRSVSWYQQTPGQGLQFLFEYFSETQRNKGNFPGRFSGRQFSNSRSEMNVSTLELGDSALYLCASSFGQRDTEAFFGQGTRLTVV.

This rearrangement joins TRBV4-2 to TRBJ1-5, with D tentatively TRBD1 (5 bases). The CDR3 extends over 15 amino acids. Germline assignment: CDR1 LGHNA and CDR2 YNFKEQ. V lost 0 bases and J lost 5, with 11 bases in between. Here the CDR3 DNA reads TGTGCCAGCAGCCAAGAGCAGGGAAGGGATCAGCCCCAGCATTTT. Its translation: CASSQEQGRDQPQHF.

V is TRBV11-3 and J is TRBJ2-3; 7 bases agree with TRBD1. V trimming: 8 bases; J trimming: 5 bases; junction bases outside the gene matches: 7. Germline V gene data show CDR1 as SGHNT and CDR2 as YENEEA. The CDR3 is made up of 13 amino acids. CDR3 DNA: TGTGCCAGCTCCGACAGGGTGGAAGATACGCAGTATTTT. Protein: CASSDRVEDTQYF.

CDR3 sequence: CASSGDRDYEQYF. CDR3 in DNA: TGTGCCAGCAGCGGGGACAGGGACTACGAGCAGTACTTC. The chain combines TRBV6-5 with TRBJ2-7; the match to TRBD1 covers 9 bases. V lost 6 bases, J lost 3 bases, and 3 bases stayed unmatched. Germline assignment: CDR1 MNHEY and CDR2 SVGAGI. This CDR3 region has 13 residues.

The chain uses TRBV19 and TRBJ1-4, with D possibly TRBD1 on 5 matching bases. Germline V CDR1 and CDR2: LNHDA, SQIVND (reference sequence). Between the trimmed V and J ends, which lost 5 bases and 8 bases, there was a span of 12 bases. The CDR3 has 13 residues. The CDR3 here is CASSPQGWEKLFF. CDR3 nucleotides: TGTGCCAGTAGTCCGCAGGGTTGGGAAAAACTGTTTTTT.

The V gene is TRBV5-1, the J gene TRBJ1-2; no firm D call. The CDR3 runs to 14 residues. Germline loops: CDR1 SGHRS, CDR2 YFSETQ. Trimming stripped 0 bases from V and 0 bases from J, with 6 bases between. The CDR3 coding sequence is TGCGCCAGCAGCTTGGTTCAGGCTAACTATGGCTACACCTTC. Its translation is CASSLVQANYGYTF.

DNA of the CDR3: TGTGCCATCAACGGACTAGCGGGGTCCCACGAGCAGTACTTC. Protein sequence: CAINGLAGSHEQYF. The chain carries TRBV10-3 and TRBJ2-7, with 12 bases identical to TRBD2. V dropped 7 bases and J dropped 5; count of bases not matched to a gene: 6. Germline loops: CDR1 ENHRY, CDR2 SYGVKD. CDR3 length: 14 amino acids.

The J gene is TRBJ1-6, the V gene TRBV27, with 9 bases matching TRBD1. Trimming at V came to 5 bases and at J to 9 bases, leaving 5 bases not matched to a gene. CDR1 is MNHEY, CDR2 SMNVEV, per germline (reference sequence). The CDR3 covers 14 residues. In nucleotides, the CDR3 is TGTGCCAGCAGTCGGGGACAGGGAGGTTCACCCCTCCACTTT. Its translation is CASSRGQGGSPLHF.

This chain connects TRBV19 to TRBJ1-2; a possible D gene is TRBD1 (5 bases). This CDR3 has 16 amino acids. The germline V and J ends were trimmed by 3 bases and 5 bases, with 19 bases remaining between them. Germline V CDR1 and CDR2: LNHDA, SQIVND (reference sequence). CDR3 sequence (DNA): TGTGCCAGTAGTATCCGACAGAGCGTAGTAGGGTATGGCTACACCTTC. Encoded protein: CASSIRQSVVGYGYTF.

The rearrangement joins TRBV5-8 to TRBJ1-2; perhaps TRBD1 as D (6 bases). The CDR3 contains 13 residues. CDR1 SGHTS and CDR2 YDEGEE come from the germline V gene. V gave up 4 bases and J gave up 5 bases, with 12 bases separating them. For the CDR3, the DNA is TGTGCCAGCAGCCTACAGGGTTGGTATGGCTACACCTTC. Translated: CASSLQGWYGYTF.

The rearrangement links TRBV29-1 to TRBJ2-1; 9 bases line up with TRBD2. Germline CDR1 is SQVTM and CDR2 is ANQGSEA. The CDR3 runs 11 residues. In DNA, the CDR3 is TGCAGTTATTTTCACGGACTAGCGCCGTTCTTC. This translates into CSYFHGLAPFF.

This clone has just one count. The V call is TRBV11-2, the J call TRBJ2-2, with TRBD1 matching 9 bases. The length of the CDR3 is 16 residues. CDR1 is SGHAT and CDR2 is FQNNGV in the germline V gene. V was clipped by 4 bases and J by 7 bases; unmatched bases: 10. CDR3: CASSSPGQGLGGELFF. For the CDR3, the DNA is TGTGCCAGCAGCTCACCTGGACAGGGGCTAGGCGGGGAGCTGTTTTTT.

This clone appeared a single time. The genes are TRBV15 and TRBJ1-4; D remains unclear. Germline values: CDR1 LNHNV, CDR2 YYDKDF (reference sequence). This CDR3 is 17 amino acids long. Deletions cut 0 bases from V and 8 bases from J, with 19 bases between. Here the CDR3 reads CATSRDQETLLGEKLFF. The CDR3 DNA follows: TGTGCCACCAGCAGAGATCAAGAGACCCTATTGGGCGAAAAACTGTTTTTT.

The CDR3 spells CASRPSTGPNTGELFF. The DNA for the CDR3 is TGTGCCAGCAGACCGTCGACAGGGCCGAACACCGGGGAGCTGTTTTTT. The chain couples TRBV27 to TRBJ2-2, with 7 bases lining up with TRBD1. The CDR3 consists of 16 residues. Germline CDR1 is MNHEY and CDR2 is SMNVEV (reference sequence). V lost 6 bases, J lost 0 bases, and 7 bases stayed unmatched.

The chain employs TRBV5-6 and TRBJ1-6, with a possible D match to TRBD1 (5 bases). From germline, CDR1 is SGHDT and CDR2 YYEEEE. The V end was cut by 4 bases, the J end by 6 bases, with 14 bases between. The CDR3 totals 15 residues. The CDR3 DNA reads as TGTGCCAGCAGCGGGGCGTCGTCCGGTAATTCACCCCTCCACTTT. It encodes CASSGASSGNSPLHF.

CDR3 sequence (DNA): TGCGCCAGCAGCCAAGAATTCTTTGGCAGGGTAGCCTCTGGGGCCAACGTCCTGACTTTC. Translating gives CASSQEFFGRVASGANVLTF. The J gene is TRBJ2-6, the V gene TRBV4-3; tentative D call: TRBD1 (5 bases). V gave up 0 bases and J gave up 0 bases, with 18 bases separating them. CDR1 and CDR2 (germline): LGHNA, YSLEER. The CDR3 totals 20 residues.

This rearrangement joins TRBV5-1 to TRBJ2-7; 8 bases map to TRBD1. The CDR3 runs 15 residues. V dropped 4 bases and J dropped 5; count of bases not matched to a gene: 11. The germline CDR1 and CDR2 sequences are SGHRS and YFSETQ. Written as DNA, the CDR3 is TGCGCCAGCAGCCACCCGGGACAGGACGGCAACGAGCAGTACTTC. Its protein is CASSHPGQDGNEQYF.

The chain combines TRBV7-3 with TRBJ2-3; possible D gene TRBD2, 7 bases. The CDR3 is 15 amino acids. The germline CDR1 and CDR2 sequences are SGHTA and FQGTGA. V lost 2 bases and J 2 bases, leaving 11 bases between the germline ends. In DNA form, the CDR3 reads TGTGCCAGCAGCTTAGGGCGGGGGCCCACAGATACGCAGTATTTT. Amino acids: CASSLGRGPTDTQYF.